Below, 13 T cell receptor beta chains from the same sample are listed, as sequenced in a study of CD4 T cells in relation to SARS-CoV-2 and coronaviruses. TCRdb's copy holds only in-frame clones and misses some; the assay was immunoSEQ multiplex PCR. Among tens of thousands of clones listed, over 75% were seen once. Sequenced sample: memory CD4+ T cells from PBMCs. The source of these receptors is an adult with COVID-19.

The chain uses TRBV3-1 (or the pseudogene TRBV3-2) and TRBJ2-1; 11 bases line up with TRBD2. The V gene's germline CDR1 is LGHDT and CDR2 YNNKEL (reference sequence). This CDR3 contains 15 residues. V gave up 4 bases and J gave up 4 bases; unmatched junction bases: 3. CDR3 residues: CASSPGTSGYNEQFF. The CDR3 nucleotides read TGTGCCAGCAGCCCCGGGACTAGCGGATACAATGAGCAGTTCTTC.

The genes are TRBV27 and TRBJ1-5, with 8 bases matching TRBD1. J lost 3 bases, V lost 2 bases, and 3 bases had no gene match. The CDR3 runs 15 residues. Germline V CDR1 and CDR2: MNHEY, SMNVEV (reference sequence). As DNA, the CDR3 is TGTGCCAGCAGTTTAGGACAGGGTCCCAATCAGCCCCAGCATTTT. It translates to CASSLGQGPNQPQHF.

This chain uses TRBV19 with TRBJ2-3; 11 nucleotides match TRBD2. J gave up 2 bases and V 5 bases, and 6 bases lay outside the gene matches. The CDR3 sequence is 16 residues long. Germline V CDR1 and CDR2: LNHDA, SQIVND (reference sequence). CDR3 amino acids: CASSPRLAGHTDTQYF. The DNA for the CDR3 is TGTGCCAGTAGTCCTCGACTAGCGGGGCACACAGATACGCAGTATTTT.

The genes are TRBV28 and TRBJ2-5, with D hard to call. CDR3 length: 13 residues. From germline, CDR1 is MDHEN and CDR2 SYDVKM. Trimming pared 3 bases from V and 3 bases from J, leaving 8 bases between. CDR3 loop: CASSFPLKETQYF. In DNA form, the CDR3 reads TGTGCCAGCAGTTTTCCCCTTAAAGAGACCCAGTACTTC.

The sample holds one count of this clone. This rearrangement joins TRBV14 to TRBJ1-1, with 8 bases aligning to TRBD1. The CDR3 sequence is 15 residues long. Germline assignment: CDR1 SGHDN and CDR2 FVKESK. After removal of 4 bases from V and 2 bases from J, the junction contained 6 bases not matched to a gene. CDR3 loop: CASSLRTGLNTEAFF. CDR3 DNA: TGTGCCAGCAGCCTACGGACAGGGCTTAACACTGAAGCTTTCTTT.

The V gene is TRBV27, the J gene TRBJ1-4; D uncertain. The CDR3 has 17 amino acids. The germline CDR1 and CDR2 sequences are MNHEY and SMNVEV (reference sequence). V lost 5 bases and J 0 bases, leaving 16 bases between the germline ends. The CDR3 DNA reads TGTGCCAGCAGTATAAATCCCCTTTTGGCAACTAATGAAAAACTGTTTTTT. It specifies CASSINPLLATNEKLFF.

The chain links TRBV9 to TRBJ1-2, with TRBD1 as a possible D gene (5 bases). V was cut by 3 bases and J by 8 bases, with 26 bases left in between. Germline CDR1 is SGDLS and CDR2 is YYNGEE. The CDR3 covers 17 residues. The CDR3 sequence: CASSEQADTRVSSGYTF. The DNA of the CDR3 is TGTGCCAGCAGCGAACAGGCGGATACCAGGGTTTCGTCCGGCTACACCTTC.

This rearrangement joins TRBV2 to TRBJ2-7; possible D gene TRBD2, 5 bases. Trimming left V 5 bases short and J 6 bases short, with 14 bases between. Germline V gene lookup returns CDR1 SNHLY and CDR2 FYNNEI. This CDR3 spans 13 amino acids. The CDR3 reads CASSSLGSSEQYF. For the CDR3, the DNA is TGTGCCAGCAGTTCGCTGGGGAGTAGCGAGCAGTACTTC.

This clone was observed once. The V and J genes are TRBV12-2 and TRBJ2-3; the table calls TRBD1, which could not be checked here. TRBV12-2 is noted as a pseudogene. The CDR3 is 15 residues long. The CDR3 sequence is CASRLKWGFTDTQYF. Written as DNA, the CDR3 is TGTGCAAGTCGCTTAAAGTGGGGCTTCACAGATACGCAGTATTTT.

The V call is TRBV4-2, the J call TRBJ1-6, with TRBD1 matching over 7 bases. V trimming: 2 bases; J trimming: 9 bases; junction bases outside the gene matches: 7. Germline V gene sequence: CDR1 LGHNA, CDR2 YNFKEQ. The CDR3 runs to 15 residues. As DNA, the CDR3 is TGTGCCAGCAGCCAACTTGACAGGGACTTTTCACCCCTCCACTTT. Translation: CASSQLDRDFSPLHF.

The chain recombines TRBV2 with TRBJ1-4; 7 bases fit TRBD1. Germline CDR1 is SNHLY and CDR2 is FYNNEI. The CDR3 covers 15 residues. After removal of 6 bases from V and 5 bases from J, the junction contained 9 bases not matched to a gene. CDR3 sequence (DNA): TGTGCCAGCAGGCTTGTTGGGACAGACAATGAAAAACTGTTTTTT. It yields the protein CASRLVGTDNEKLFF.

This rearrangement joins TRBV19 to TRBJ2-5; D is uncertain. CDR3 length equals 16 residues. In germline, CDR1 is LNHDA, CDR2 SQIVND (reference sequence). V was clipped by 7 bases and J by 4 bases, with 22 bases between them. The CDR3 DNA is TGTGCCAGTAAAGGCTCGGCGGTCACTGGACCAGAGACCCAGTACTTC. Its protein is CASKGSAVTGPETQYF.

The CDR3 here is CASSTGLRHQPQHF. DNA of the CDR3: TGTGCCAGTAGCACGGGACTGCGCCATCAGCCCCAGCATTTT. V gene TRBV19 combines with J gene TRBJ1-5; maybe TRBD1 (5 bases). CDR1 and CDR2 from the germline V gene are LNHDA and SQIVND (reference sequence). The CDR3 has 14 residues. V shed 6 bases and J shed 5 bases, with 14 bases lying between them.